This T cell receptor (beta chain) was sequenced during a study of shared clonotypes between healthy human individuals. Each subset's genomic DNA was split evenly across several immunoSEQ plates. Clones were read by immunoSEQ multiplex PCR, and TCRdb kept only the in-frame ones, dropping some. The sample contains around 980,000 clones, approximately 78% of which appear only once. This CDR3 has 15 residues. The V end lost 5 bases, the J end lost 2 bases, and 13 bases lay between the germline ends. Germline values: CDR1 MDHEN, CDR2 SYDVKM. A word on this clone: The antigen remains undetermined. The sample has other DNA sequences that encode this CDR3 too.

Study-level points and caveats: The study drew on few donors, limiting represented genetic and exposure-history diversity. Non-shared clonotypes had lower generation probabilities than clonotypes shared by all four sorted-subset donors. For sorted subsets, rarefaction showed incomplete sequencing despite large depth.

The specimen was memory CD4+ T cells from PBMCs. Subset noted: CD45RA-negative fraction. This clonotype was obtained from a man aged 18 to 35 in good health. Some clones in this sample may be carry-over from other donors' samples. The chain is built from TRBV28 and TRBJ2-1; D perhaps matches TRBD2 (6 bases). CDR3 loop: CASSPPGGTYNEQFF. In nucleotides, the CDR3 is TGTGCCAGCAGTCCGCCCGGGGGTACCTACAATGAGCAGTTCTTC.